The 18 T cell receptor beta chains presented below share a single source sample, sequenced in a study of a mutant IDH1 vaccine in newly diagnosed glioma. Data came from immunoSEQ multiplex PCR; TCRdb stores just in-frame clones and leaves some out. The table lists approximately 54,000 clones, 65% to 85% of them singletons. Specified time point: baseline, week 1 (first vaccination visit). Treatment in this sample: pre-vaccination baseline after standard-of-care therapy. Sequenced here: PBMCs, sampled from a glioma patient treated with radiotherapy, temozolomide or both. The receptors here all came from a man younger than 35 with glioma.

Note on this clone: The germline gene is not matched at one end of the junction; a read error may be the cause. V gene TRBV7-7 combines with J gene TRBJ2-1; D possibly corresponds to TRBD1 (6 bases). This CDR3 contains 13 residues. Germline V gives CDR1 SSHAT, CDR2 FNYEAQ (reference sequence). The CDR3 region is CASSLTGGHEQFF. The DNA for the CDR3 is TGTGCTAGCAGCTTAACTGGGGGCCATGAGCAGTTCTTC. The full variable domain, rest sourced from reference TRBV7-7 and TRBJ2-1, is GAGVSQSPRYKVTKRGQDVTLRCDPISSHATLYWYQQALGQGPEFLTYFNYEAQPDKSGLPSDRFSAERPEGSISTLTIQRTEQRDSAMYRCASSLTGGHEQFFGPGTRLTVL.

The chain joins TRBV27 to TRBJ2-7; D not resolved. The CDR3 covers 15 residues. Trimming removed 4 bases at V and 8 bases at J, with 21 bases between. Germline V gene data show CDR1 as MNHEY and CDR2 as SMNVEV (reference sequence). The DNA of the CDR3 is TGTGCCAGCAGTTCCGGACGGACCGGAGAGTTCCAGCAGTACTTC. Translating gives CASSSGRTGEFQQYF.

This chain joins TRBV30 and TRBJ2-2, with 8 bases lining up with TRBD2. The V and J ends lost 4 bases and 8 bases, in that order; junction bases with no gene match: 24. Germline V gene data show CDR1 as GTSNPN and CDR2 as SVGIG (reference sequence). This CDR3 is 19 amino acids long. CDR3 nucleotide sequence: TGTGCCTGGAAGGATAAGCGGGGGTCATCGCCTTGGAGGGCGGGGGAGCTGTTTTTT. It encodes CAWKDKRGSSPWRAGELFF.

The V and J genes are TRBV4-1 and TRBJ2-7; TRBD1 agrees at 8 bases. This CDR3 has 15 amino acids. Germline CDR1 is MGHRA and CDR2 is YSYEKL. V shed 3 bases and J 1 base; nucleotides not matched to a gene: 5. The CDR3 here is CASSQRTGLSYEQYF. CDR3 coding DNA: TGCGCCAGCAGCCAGAGGACAGGGCTATCCTACGAGCAGTACTTC.

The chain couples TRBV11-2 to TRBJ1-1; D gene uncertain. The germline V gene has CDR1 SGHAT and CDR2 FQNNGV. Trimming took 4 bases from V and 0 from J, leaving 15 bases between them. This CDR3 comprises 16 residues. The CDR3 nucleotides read TGTGCCAGCAGCTGGGATCCGGTGGGTCTGAACACTGAAGCTTTCTTT. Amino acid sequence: CASSWDPVGLNTEAFF. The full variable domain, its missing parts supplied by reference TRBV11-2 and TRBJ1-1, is EAGVAQSPRYKIIEKRQSVAFWCNPISGHATLYWYQQILGQGPKLLIQFQNNGVVDDSQLPKDRFSAERLKGVDSTLKIQPAKLEDSAVYLCASSWDPVGLNTEAFFGQGTRLTVV.

The CDR3 reads CASSQVYSGEQYF. CDR3 DNA sequence: TGCGCCAGCAGCCAAGTATATTCGGGCGAGCAGTACTTC. The chain employs TRBV4-3 and TRBJ2-7; D remains unclear. The CDR3 is 13 amino acids. Trimming pared 1 base from V and 6 bases from J, leaving 10 bases between. Germline assignment: CDR1 LGHNA and CDR2 YSLEER.

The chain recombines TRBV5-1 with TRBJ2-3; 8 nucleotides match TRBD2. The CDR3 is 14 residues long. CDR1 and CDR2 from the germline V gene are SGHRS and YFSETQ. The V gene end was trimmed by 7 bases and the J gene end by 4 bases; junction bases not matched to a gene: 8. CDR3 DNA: TGCGCCAGCCGGCTCCCGACTAGCGCAGATACGCAGTATTTT. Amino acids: CASRLPTSADTQYF.

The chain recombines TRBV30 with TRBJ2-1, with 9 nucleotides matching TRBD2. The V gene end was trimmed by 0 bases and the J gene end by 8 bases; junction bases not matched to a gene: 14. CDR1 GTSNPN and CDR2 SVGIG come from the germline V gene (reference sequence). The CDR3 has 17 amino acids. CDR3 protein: CAWSVAAGGRLSDEQFF. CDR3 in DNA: TGTGCCTGGAGTGTTGCAGCGGGAGGACGGTTATCCGATGAGCAGTTCTTC.

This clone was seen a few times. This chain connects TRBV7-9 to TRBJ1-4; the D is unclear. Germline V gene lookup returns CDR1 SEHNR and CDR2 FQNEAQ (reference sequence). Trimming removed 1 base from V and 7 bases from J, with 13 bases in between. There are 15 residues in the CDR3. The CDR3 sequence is CASSLGVVSGEKLFF. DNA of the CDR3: TGTGCCAGCAGCTTAGGGGTGGTGTCGGGTGAAAAACTGTTTTTT.

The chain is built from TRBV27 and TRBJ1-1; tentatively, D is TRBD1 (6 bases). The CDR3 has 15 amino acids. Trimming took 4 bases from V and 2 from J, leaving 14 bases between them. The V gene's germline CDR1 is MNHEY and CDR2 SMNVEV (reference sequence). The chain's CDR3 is CASSSYRAENTEAFF. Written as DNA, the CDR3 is TGTGCCAGCAGTTCCTACAGGGCCGAAAACACTGAAGCTTTCTTT.

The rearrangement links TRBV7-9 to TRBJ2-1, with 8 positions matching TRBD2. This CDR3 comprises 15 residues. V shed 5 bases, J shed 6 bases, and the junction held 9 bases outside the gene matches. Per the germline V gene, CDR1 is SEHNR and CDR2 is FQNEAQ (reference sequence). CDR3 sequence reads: CASSPLAGKRNEQFF. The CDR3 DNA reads TGTGCCAGCAGCCCTTTAGCGGGGAAGCGCAATGAGCAGTTCTTC.

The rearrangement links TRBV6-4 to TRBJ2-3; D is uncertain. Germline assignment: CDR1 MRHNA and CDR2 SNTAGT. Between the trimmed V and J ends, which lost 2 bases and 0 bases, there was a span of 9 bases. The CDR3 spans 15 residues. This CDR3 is CASSDGASSTDTQYF. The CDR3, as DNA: TGTGCCAGCAGTGACGGCGCCTCTAGCACAGATACGCAGTATTTT.

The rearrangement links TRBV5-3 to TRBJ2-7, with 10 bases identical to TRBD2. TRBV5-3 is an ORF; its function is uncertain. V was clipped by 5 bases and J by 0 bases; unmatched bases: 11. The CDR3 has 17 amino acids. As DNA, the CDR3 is TGTGCCAGAAGGTATAGTCTCGGGACTAGCGTCTCCTACGAGCAGTACTTC. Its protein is CARRYSLGTSVSYEQYF.

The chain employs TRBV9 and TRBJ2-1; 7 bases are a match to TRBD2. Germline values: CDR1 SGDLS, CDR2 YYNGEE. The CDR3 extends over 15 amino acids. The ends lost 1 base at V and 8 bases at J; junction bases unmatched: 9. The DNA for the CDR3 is TGTGCCAGCAGCGTAACTAGCGCTCATCGCGATGAGCAGTTCTTC. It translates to CASSVTSAHRDEQFF.

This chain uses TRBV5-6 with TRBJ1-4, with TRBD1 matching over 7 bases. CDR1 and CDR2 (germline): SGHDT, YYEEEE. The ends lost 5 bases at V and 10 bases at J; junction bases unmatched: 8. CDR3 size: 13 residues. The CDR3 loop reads CASSWAQGGKLFF. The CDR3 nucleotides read TGTGCCAGCAGTTGGGCTCAGGGGGGAAAACTGTTTTTT.

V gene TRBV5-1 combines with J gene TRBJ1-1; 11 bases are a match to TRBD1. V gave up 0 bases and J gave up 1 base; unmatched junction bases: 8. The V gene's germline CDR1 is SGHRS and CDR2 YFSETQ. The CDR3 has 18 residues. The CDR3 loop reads CASSLALGQGAGNTEAFF. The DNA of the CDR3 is TGCGCCAGCAGCTTGGCCTTAGGACAGGGGGCTGGGAACACTGAAGCTTTCTTT.

DNA for the CDR3: TGTGCCAGTAGTATCATGGCAGGGGCAGTTTTCCCCTACGAGCAGTACTTC. Encoded protein: CASSIMAGAVFPYEQYF. The chain recombines TRBV19 with TRBJ2-7; TRBD1 is a possible D gene (6 bases). This CDR3 region has 17 residues. Trimming shortened V by 3 bases and J by 2 bases, and 20 bases separated the two germline ends. Looked up from germline, CDR1 is LNHDA and CDR2 is SQIVND (reference sequence).

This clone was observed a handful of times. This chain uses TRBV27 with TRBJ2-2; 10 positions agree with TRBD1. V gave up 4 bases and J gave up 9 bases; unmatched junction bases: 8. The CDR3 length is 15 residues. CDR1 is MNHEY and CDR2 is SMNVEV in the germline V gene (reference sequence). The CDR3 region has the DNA TGTGCCAGCAGTTGGCTCGGGACAGGGGATCGGGAGCTGTTTTTT. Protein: CASSWLGTGDRELFF.